The clone carrying this TCR beta chain showed up many times. Its specificity is not known. The CDR3 is 15 amino acids. Germline loops: CDR1 MNHEY, CDR2 SMNVEV (reference sequence). V gave up 8 bases and J gave up 3 bases; unmatched junction bases: 13. The unsorted libraries were prepared from 2 million PBMCs (stored at -80 C). This entry comes from a study of neurological immune-mediated disorders. The cDNA came from 5'RACE with 10-nucleotide random UMIs. MiXCR was run by TCRdb on the 5' RACE reads, yielding one entry per CDR3 protein. Seen here are some 30,000 distinct CDR3 sequences, 20% to 25% observed once, and the top ten hold roughly 16%. Study results and limitations: Multiple sclerosis, the disease with the least TCR clonal expansion, fell below healthy controls, whereas HTLV-1-associated myelopathy showed the most. No CDR3 amino acid sequences were shared by expanded clones across subjects, suggesting private repertoires in all groups.

This receptor was identified in an older woman in good health. The chain joins TRBV27 to TRBJ2-7; 7 bases line up with TRBD1. Sequenced sample: PBMCs. The CDR3 spells CASLISRQGFYEQYF. The CDR3 bases are TGTGCCAGCCTTATCAGCCGACAGGGTTTCTACGAGCAGTACTTC.